This T cell receptor beta chain came from a study of T cell responses to AZD1222 COVID-19 vaccine. The CDR3 has 15 residues. Deletions cut 5 bases from V and 10 bases from J, with 20 bases between. Per germline, CDR1 LNHNV and CDR2 YYDKDF (reference sequence). The study's findings and limits: Possibly, clonal diversity was underestimated; donors were largely white British and included more females. Repertoires in all cases were sampled only once the peak T cell response had passed. Two AZD1222 doses significantly raised spike-specific TCR breadth and depth over controls.

Second-dose recipients at about 4 or about 12 weeks were treated as one pooled group. Profiling relied on immunoSEQ multiplex PCR, and the TCRdb table lists in-frame clones only, not all of them. This sample has roughly 110,000 clones, with approximately 92% found just once. For this clone: The antigen is undetermined.

V and J are TRBV15 and TRBJ2-2; no definite D call. The sequence derives from an adult who received the AZD1222 COVID-19 vaccine. The source material was peripheral blood, sampled 28 days after the second AZD1222 dose. CDR3 amino acids: CATSGFSVNSEELFF. DNA of the CDR3: TGTGCCACCAGCGGGTTTTCGGTGAACAGTGAGGAGCTGTTTTTT. Combining the CDR3 with reference TRBV15 and TRBJ2-2 gives the whole variable domain DAMVIQNPRYQVTQFGKPVTLSCSQTLNHNVMYWYQQKSSQAPKLLFHYYDKDFNNEADTPDNFQSRRPNTSFCFLDIRSPGLGDTAMYLCATSGFSVNSEELFFGEGSRLTVL.